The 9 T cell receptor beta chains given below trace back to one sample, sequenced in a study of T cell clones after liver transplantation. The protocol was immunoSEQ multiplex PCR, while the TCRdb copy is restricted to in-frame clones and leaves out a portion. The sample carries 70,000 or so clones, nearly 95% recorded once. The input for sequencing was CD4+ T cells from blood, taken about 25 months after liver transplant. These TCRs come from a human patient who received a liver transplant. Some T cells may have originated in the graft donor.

The DNA of the CDR3 is TGTGCCAGCAGCTTAGGGGCCCTTAACGCCAATGAGCAGTTCTTC. Protein product: CASSLGALNANEQFF. The chain employs TRBV11-3 and TRBJ2-1; D remains ambiguous. Deletions cut 1 base from V and 6 bases from J, with 13 bases between. Germline V gene lookup returns CDR1 SGHNT and CDR2 YENEEA. The CDR3 covers 15 residues.

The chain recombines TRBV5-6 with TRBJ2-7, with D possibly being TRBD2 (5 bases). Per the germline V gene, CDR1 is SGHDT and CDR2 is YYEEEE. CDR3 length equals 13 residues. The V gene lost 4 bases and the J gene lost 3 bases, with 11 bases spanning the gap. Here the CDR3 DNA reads TGTGCCAGCAGCAGAAGACGGGGCTACGAGCAGTACTTC. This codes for CASSRRRGYEQYF.

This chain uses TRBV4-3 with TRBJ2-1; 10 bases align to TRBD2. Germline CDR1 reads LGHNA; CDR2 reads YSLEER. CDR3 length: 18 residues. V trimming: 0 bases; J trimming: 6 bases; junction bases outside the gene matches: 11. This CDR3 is CASSQEWTSGGGVNEQFF. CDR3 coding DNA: TGCGCCAGCAGCCAAGAATGGACTAGCGGTGGGGGGGTCAATGAGCAGTTCTTC.

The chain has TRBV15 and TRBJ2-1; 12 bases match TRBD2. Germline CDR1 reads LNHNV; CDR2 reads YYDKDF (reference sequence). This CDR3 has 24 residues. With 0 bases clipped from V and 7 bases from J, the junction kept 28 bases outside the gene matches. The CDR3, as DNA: TGTGCCACCAGCAGAGATTCCGAACCGCTAACTAGCGGGAGGCCGATTATTCCCCAAAATGAGCAGTTCTTC. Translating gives CATSRDSEPLTSGRPIIPQNEQFF. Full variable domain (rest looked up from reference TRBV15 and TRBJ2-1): DAMVIQNPRYQVTQFGKPVTLSCSQTLNHNVMYWYQQKSSQAPKLLFHYYDKDFNNEADTPDNFQSRRPNTSFCFLDIRSPGLGDTAMYLCATSRDSEPLTSGRPIIPQNEQFFGPGTRLTVL.

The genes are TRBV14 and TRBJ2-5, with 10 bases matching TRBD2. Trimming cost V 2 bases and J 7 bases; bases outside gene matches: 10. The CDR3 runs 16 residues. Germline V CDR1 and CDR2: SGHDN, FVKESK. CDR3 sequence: CASSQQRTSGMMTQYF. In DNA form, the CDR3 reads TGTGCCAGCAGCCAACAAAGGACTAGCGGAATGATGACCCAGTACTTC.

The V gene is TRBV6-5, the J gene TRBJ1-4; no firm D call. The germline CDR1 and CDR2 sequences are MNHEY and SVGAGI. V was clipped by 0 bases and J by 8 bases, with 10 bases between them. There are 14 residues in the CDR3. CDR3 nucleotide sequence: TGTGCCAGCAGTTACTCGGGTCTCCGAGAAAAACTGTTTTTT. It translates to CASSYSGLREKLFF.

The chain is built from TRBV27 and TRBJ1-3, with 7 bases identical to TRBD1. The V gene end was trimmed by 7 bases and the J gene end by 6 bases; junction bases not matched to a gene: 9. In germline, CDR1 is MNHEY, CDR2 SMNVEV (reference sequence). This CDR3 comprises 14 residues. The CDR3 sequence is CASNRQGLVNTIYF. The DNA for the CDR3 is TGTGCCAGCAACCGACAGGGTTTAGTAAACACCATATATTTT.

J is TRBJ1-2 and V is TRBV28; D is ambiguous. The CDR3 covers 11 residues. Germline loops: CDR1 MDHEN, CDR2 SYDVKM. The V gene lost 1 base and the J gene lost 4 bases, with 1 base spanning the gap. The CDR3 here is CASSLSYGYTF. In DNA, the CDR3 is TGTGCCAGCAGTTTATCCTATGGCTACACCTTC.

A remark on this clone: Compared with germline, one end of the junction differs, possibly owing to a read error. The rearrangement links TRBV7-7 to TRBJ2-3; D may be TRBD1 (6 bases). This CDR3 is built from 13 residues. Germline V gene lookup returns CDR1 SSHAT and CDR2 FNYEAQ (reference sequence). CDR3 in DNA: TGTGCTAGCAGCCCCTTTAGGGGGGATACGCAGTATTTT. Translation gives CASSPFRGDTQYF.